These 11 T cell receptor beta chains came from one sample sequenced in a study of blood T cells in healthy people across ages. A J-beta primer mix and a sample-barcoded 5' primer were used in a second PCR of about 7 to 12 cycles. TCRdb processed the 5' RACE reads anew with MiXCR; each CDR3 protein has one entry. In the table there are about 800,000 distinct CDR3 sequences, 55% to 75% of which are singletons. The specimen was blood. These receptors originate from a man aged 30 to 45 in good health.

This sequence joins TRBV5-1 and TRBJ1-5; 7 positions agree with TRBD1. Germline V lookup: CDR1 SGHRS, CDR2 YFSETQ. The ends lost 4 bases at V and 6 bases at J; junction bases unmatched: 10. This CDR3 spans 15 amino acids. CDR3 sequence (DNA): TGCGCCAGCAGCCCTGGGGGGTCAGGGGGTCAGCCCCAGCATTTT. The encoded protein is CASSPGGSGGQPQHF.

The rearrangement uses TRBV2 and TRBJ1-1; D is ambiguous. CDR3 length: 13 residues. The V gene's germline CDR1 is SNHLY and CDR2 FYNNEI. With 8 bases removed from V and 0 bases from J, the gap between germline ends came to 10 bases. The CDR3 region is CASGAELNTEAFF. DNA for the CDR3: TGTGCCAGCGGCGCGGAATTGAACACTGAAGCTTTCTTT.

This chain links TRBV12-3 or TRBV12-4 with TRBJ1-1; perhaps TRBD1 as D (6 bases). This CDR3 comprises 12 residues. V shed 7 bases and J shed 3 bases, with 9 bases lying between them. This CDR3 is CASNQGYTEAFF. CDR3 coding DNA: TGTGCCAGCAACCAGGGGTACACTGAAGCTTTCTTT.

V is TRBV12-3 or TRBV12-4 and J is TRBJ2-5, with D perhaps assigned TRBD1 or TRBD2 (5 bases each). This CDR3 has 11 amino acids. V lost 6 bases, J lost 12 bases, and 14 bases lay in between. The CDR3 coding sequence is TGTGCCAGCAGAGGACCGGGACCTAAGTACTTC. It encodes CASRGPGPKYF.

CDR3 region: CASSLWGSEAFF. CDR3 in DNA: TGTGCCAGCAGCTTGTGGGGTAGTGAAGCTTTCTTT. The rearrangement uses TRBV7-2 and TRBJ1-1; no definite D call. Looked up from germline, CDR1 is SGHTA and CDR2 is FQGNSA. The CDR3 runs to 12 residues. Trimming took off 3 bases at V and 7 bases at J, with 9 bases between the two ends.

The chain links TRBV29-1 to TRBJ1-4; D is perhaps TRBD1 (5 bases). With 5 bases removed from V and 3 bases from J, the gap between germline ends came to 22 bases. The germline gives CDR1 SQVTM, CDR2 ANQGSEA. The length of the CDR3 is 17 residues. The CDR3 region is CSVIGRGVRGANEKLFF. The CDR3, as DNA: TGCAGCGTTATCGGACGGGGGGTTCGGGGAGCTAATGAAAAACTGTTTTTT.

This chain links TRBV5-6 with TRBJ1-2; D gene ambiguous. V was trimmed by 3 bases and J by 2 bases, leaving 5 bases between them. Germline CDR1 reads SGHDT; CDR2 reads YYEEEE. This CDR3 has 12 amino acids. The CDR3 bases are TGTGCCAGCAGCTCGCTAAACTATGGCTACACCTTC. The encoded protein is CASSSLNYGYTF.

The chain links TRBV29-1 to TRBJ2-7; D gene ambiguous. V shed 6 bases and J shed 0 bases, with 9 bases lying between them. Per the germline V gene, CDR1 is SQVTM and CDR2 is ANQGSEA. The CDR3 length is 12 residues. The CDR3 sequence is CSVRISSYEQYF. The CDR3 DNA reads TGCAGCGTACGGATCTCCTCCTACGAGCAGTACTTC.

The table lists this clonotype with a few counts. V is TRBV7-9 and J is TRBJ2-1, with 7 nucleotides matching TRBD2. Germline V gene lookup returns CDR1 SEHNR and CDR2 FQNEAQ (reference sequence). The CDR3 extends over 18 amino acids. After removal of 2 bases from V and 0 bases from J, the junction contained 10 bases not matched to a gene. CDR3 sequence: CASSLRSAGESSYNEQFF. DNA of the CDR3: TGTGCCAGCAGCTTAAGGTCGGCGGGGGAAAGCTCCTACAATGAGCAGTTCTTC.

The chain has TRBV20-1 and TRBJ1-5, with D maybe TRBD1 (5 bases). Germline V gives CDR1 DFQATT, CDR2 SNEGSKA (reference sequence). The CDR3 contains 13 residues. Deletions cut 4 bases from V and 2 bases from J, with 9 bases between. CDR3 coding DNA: TGCAGTGCTACGGGGCTCGGCAATCAGCCCCAGCATTTT. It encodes CSATGLGNQPQHF.

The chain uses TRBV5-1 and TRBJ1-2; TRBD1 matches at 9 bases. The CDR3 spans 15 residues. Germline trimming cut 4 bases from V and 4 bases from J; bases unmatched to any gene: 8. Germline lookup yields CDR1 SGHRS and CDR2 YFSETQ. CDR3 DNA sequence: TGCGCCAGCAGCGGAACCGGGACAGGGAGCTATGGCTACACCTTC. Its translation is CASSGTGTGSYGYTF.